Below are 14 T cell receptor beta chains sequenced from a single sample in a study of long-term antiretroviral therapy in people with HIV. The assay used was immunoSEQ (version v3.0), run at survey level. Measured with immunoSEQ multiplex PCR; TCRdb has only the in-frame clones, and not every one. Seen here are 15,000 to 20,000 clones, 84% observed once, and the top ten hold 7% to 10%. The material sequenced was unsorted PBMCs, taken 0.1 years after starting antiretroviral therapy. The receptor source for this set is a man aged 18 to 29 with HIV.

The CDR3 region has the DNA TGTGCCAGCAGTTACTCGAACCCGAGTTACGAGCAGTACTTC. Its translation: CASSYSNPSYEQYF. The chain couples TRBV6-5 to TRBJ2-7; D remains ambiguous. CDR3 length equals 14 residues. V was shortened by 0 bases and J by 4 bases, with 10 bases between the two germline ends. Germline-derived CDR1 and CDR2 are MNHEY and SVGAGI.

The V call is TRBV27, the J call TRBJ2-1; D might be TRBD1 (6 bases). Trimming took 2 bases from V and 6 from J, leaving 20 bases between them. Germline V gene sequence: CDR1 MNHEY, CDR2 SMNVEV (reference sequence). There are 17 residues in the CDR3. Written as DNA, the CDR3 is TGTGCCAGCAGTTTAATCCCCATCGGAGCGACAGGCAATGAGCAGTTCTTC. It is translated as CASSLIPIGATGNEQFF.

The J gene is TRBJ2-1, the V gene TRBV19; D unresolved. This CDR3 is 14 amino acids long. Germline V gene lookup returns CDR1 LNHDA and CDR2 SQIVND (reference sequence). The germline V and J ends were trimmed by 5 bases and 6 bases, with 14 bases remaining between them. The CDR3 loop is CASSSLLTTNEQFF. In DNA, the CDR3 is TGTGCCAGTAGTTCCCTCTTGACCACCAATGAGCAGTTCTTC.

The chain is built from TRBV15 and TRBJ2-3; maybe TRBD2 (7 bases). There are 16 residues in the CDR3. The V gene's germline CDR1 is LNHNV and CDR2 YYDKDF (reference sequence). V was clipped by 3 bases and J by 1 base, with 14 bases between them. For the CDR3, the DNA is TGTGCCACCAGCAGTTCCCGGGGGGCTCGCACAGATACGCAGTATTTT. It is translated as CATSSSRGARTDTQYF. Combining the CDR3 with reference TRBV15 and TRBJ2-3 gives the whole variable domain DAMVIQNPRYQVTQFGKPVTLSCSQTLNHNVMYWYQQKSSQAPKLLFHYYDKDFNNEADTPDNFQSRRPNTSFCFLDIRSPGLGDTAMYLCATSSSRGARTDTQYFGPGTRLTVL.

V is TRBV9 and J is TRBJ2-3; D not certain. V lost 4 bases and J lost 5, with 8 bases in between. The length of the CDR3 is 12 residues. Germline assignment: CDR1 SGDLS and CDR2 YYNGEE. CDR3 loop: CASSPSGDTQYF. The CDR3 DNA reads as TGTGCCAGCAGCCCATCGGGAGATACGCAGTATTTT.

The chain recombines TRBV4-3 with TRBJ1-2; possibly TRBD1 for D (5 bases). Germline V gives CDR1 LGHNA, CDR2 YSLEER. Deletions cut 0 bases from V and 7 bases from J, with 15 bases between. CDR3 length: 15 amino acids. The CDR3 is CASSQDLIRDGGYTF. CDR3 sequence (DNA): TGCGCCAGCAGCCAAGATCTTATCCGGGACGGTGGCTACACCTTC.

The chain is built from TRBV6-6 and TRBJ2-2, with D hard to call. CDR1 and CDR2 (germline): MNHNY, SVGAGI (reference sequence). V was pared by 0 bases and J by 6 bases, with 5 bases between. The length of the CDR3 is 13 residues. The CDR3 sequence is CASSYSAAGELFF. CDR3 in DNA: TGTGCCAGCAGTTACTCCGCGGCCGGGGAGCTGTTTTTT.

The V and J genes are TRBV4-1 and TRBJ2-5; D might be TRBD2 (7 bases). V dropped 0 bases and J dropped 3 bases, with 14 bases sitting between them. The length of the CDR3 is 16 residues. The germline V gene encodes CDR1 MGHRA and CDR2 YSYEKL. CDR3 region: CASSQELRGGEETQYF. CDR3 DNA sequence: TGCGCCAGCAGCCAAGAACTAAGGGGGGGTGAAGAGACCCAGTACTTC.

V usage is TRBV5-1 and J usage is TRBJ1-1; D unclear. This CDR3 comprises 13 residues. The V end was cut by 5 bases, the J end by 1 base, with 9 bases between. Germline lookup yields CDR1 SGHRS and CDR2 YFSETQ. CDR3 nucleotides: TGCGCCAGCAGGAGTGAGGGGAACACTGAAGCTTTCTTT. Encoded protein: CASRSEGNTEAFF.

The chain has TRBV30 and TRBJ1-1, with D perhaps matching TRBD1 (5 bases). Trimming left V 4 bases short and J 6 bases short, with 12 bases between. Germline-derived CDR1 and CDR2 are GTSNPN and SVGIG (reference sequence). The CDR3 extends over 12 amino acids. This chain's CDR3 is CAWTMQGAEAFF. Here the CDR3 DNA reads TGTGCCTGGACCATGCAGGGTGCTGAAGCTTTCTTT.

This clone was found once. The rearrangement links TRBV19 to TRBJ2-6; D unresolved. Germline loops: CDR1 LNHDA, CDR2 SQIVND (reference sequence). V lost 3 bases and J 0 bases, leaving 6 bases between the germline ends. The CDR3 is 15 amino acids. The DNA of the CDR3 is TGTGCCAGTAGTATTACGGCCTCTGGGGCCAACGTCCTGACTTTC. Encoded protein: CASSITASGANVLTF.

J is TRBJ1-5 and V is TRBV28; possibly TRBD1 for D (5 bases). Looked up from germline, CDR1 is MDHEN and CDR2 is SYDVKM. V gave up 6 bases and J gave up 0 bases, with 12 bases separating them. CDR3 length: 15 amino acids. CDR3 in amino acids: CASSYPRDSNQPQHF. CDR3 nucleotides: TGTGCCAGCAGCTACCCCAGGGATAGCAATCAGCCCCAGCATTTT.

V is TRBV6-6 and J is TRBJ2-3, with TRBD2 identical over 9 bases. V lost 2 bases and J lost 6; bases outside the gene matches: 3. This CDR3 spans 14 amino acids. Germline assignment: CDR1 MNHNY and CDR2 SVGAGI (reference sequence). CDR3 region: CASSYAGGRDTQYF. In DNA form, the CDR3 reads TGTGCCAGCAGTTACGCGGGAGGGAGGGATACGCAGTATTTT.

As DNA, the CDR3 is TGTGCCAGCAGCTTAGATCCCACAGATACGCAGTATTTT. Translating it yields CASSLDPTDTQYF. This rearrangement joins TRBV11-2 to TRBJ2-3; D gene uncertain. This CDR3 is built from 13 residues. With 0 bases removed from V and 2 bases from J, the gap between germline ends came to 3 bases. The germline gives CDR1 SGHAT, CDR2 FQNNGV.